This T cell receptor beta chain is from a study of memory CD4+ T cells and cytomegalovirus serostatus. Study-wide results and caveats: CMV serostatus prediction reached median AUC around 0.95, or 0.9 with US-trained model. CD4+ memory repertoires contained 67 of 164 reported CMV TCRbeta sequences.

Regarding this clone: Its antigen remains unknown.

This CDR3 contains 13 residues. Trimming removed 1 base at V and 1 base at J, with 2 bases between. Germline CDR1 and CDR2: MNHEY and SMNVEV (reference sequence). Data came from immunoSEQ multiplex PCR; TCRdb stores just in-frame clones and leaves some out. The profile shows 30,000 to 40,000 clones, under 80% of them singletons. Single viable CD3+CD4+CD8-CD45RO+ cells were sorted as the memory CD4+ T cells. Positive selection with CD4 microbeads enriched total CD4+ T cells. This chain connects TRBV27 to TRBJ1-5; no clear D. The sequence derives from an adult in good health and CMV-seronegative. Some clones in this sample may be carry-over from other donors' samples. The material sequenced was memory CD4+ T cells from blood. The CDR3 sequence is CASSLLSNQPQHF. The CDR3 DNA reads TGTGCCAGCAGTTTATTGAGCAATCAGCCCCAGCATTTT.